Below are 30 T cell receptor beta chains sequenced from a single sample in a study of shared clonotypes between healthy human individuals. The assay was immunoSEQ multiplex PCR, and TCRdb's table has in-frame clones only and misses some. In the table there are a few hundred thousand clones, just over 75% of which are singletons. The source material was PBMCs. These receptors were taken from a woman between 40 and 50 years old in good health. Some clones in this sample may be carry-over from other donors' samples.

This clone appeared many times. The chain joins TRBV27 to TRBJ2-5; 10 bases match TRBD1. The CDR3 extends over 20 amino acids. CDR1 and CDR2 from the germline V gene are MNHEY and SMNVEV (reference sequence). With V trimmed by 6 bases and J by 4 bases, 23 bases remained unmatched. The CDR3 sequence is CASSLGWGKTGGGFPETQYF. The CDR3 nucleotides are TGTGCCAGCAGCCTAGGATGGGGAAAGACAGGGGGCGGTTTCCCAGAGACCCAGTACTTC.

Ten or more counts support this clone. This rearrangement joins TRBV2 to TRBJ1-5, with D unresolved. This CDR3 spans 13 amino acids. CDR1 SNHLY and CDR2 FYNNEI come from the germline V gene. V was shortened by 1 base and J by 4 bases, with 5 bases between the two germline ends. CDR3 DNA: TGTGCCAGCAGTGAAGACGTTAATCAGCCCCAGCATTTT. It specifies CASSEDVNQPQHF. The variable domain in full, with the rest retrieved from reference TRBV2 and TRBJ1-5, is EPEVTQTPSHQVTQMGQEVILRCVPISNHLYFYWYRQILGQKVEFLVSFYNNEISEKSEIFDDQFSVERPDGSNFTLKIRSTKLEDSAMYFCASSEDVNQPQHFGDGTRLSIL.

This chain links TRBV6-5 with TRBJ2-3; the D gene is possibly TRBD2 (7 bases). This CDR3 comprises 11 residues. Trimming pared 6 bases from V and 8 bases from J, leaving 9 bases between. CDR1 and CDR2 (germline): MNHEY, SVGAGI. The CDR3 sequence is CASSGGLTQYF. The CDR3, as DNA: TGTGCCAGCAGCGGGGGGCTTACGCAGTATTTT.

This clone was seen a single time. This chain connects TRBV28 to TRBJ1-2; 12 bases are a match to TRBD1. Per the germline V gene, CDR1 is MDHEN and CDR2 is SYDVKM. Losses at the gene ends were 3 bases for V and 8 bases for J; bases not matched to a gene: 10. The CDR3 runs 16 residues. In DNA, the CDR3 is TGTGCCAGCAGTTTGGGGACAGGGGGCGCAGTAGGGGGCTACACCTTC. Amino acids: CASSLGTGGAVGGYTF.

The chain joins TRBV29-1 to TRBJ2-3; D may be TRBD2 (6 bases). The V end was cut by 1 base, the J end by 3 bases, with 11 bases between. The CDR3 covers 14 residues. Germline lookup yields CDR1 SQVTM and CDR2 ANQGSEA. CDR3: CSVEVRGLTDTQYF. The CDR3 DNA reads TGCAGCGTTGAAGTGCGGGGCTTAACAGATACGCAGTATTTT.

This chain uses TRBV5-4 with TRBJ2-3; no clear D gene. The V gene lost 7 bases and the J gene lost 0 bases, with 18 bases spanning the gap. CDR3 size: 16 residues. Germline V gene data show CDR1 as SGHNT and CDR2 as YYREEE (reference sequence). The CDR3, as DNA: TGTGCCAGCTCCCCCCAGCTCGGTCGGAGCACAGATACGCAGTATTTT. It encodes CASSPQLGRSTDTQYF.

The chain employs TRBV6-1 and TRBJ2-7, with a possible D match to TRBD1 (6 bases). The CDR3 is made up of 16 amino acids. V lost 2 bases and J 6 bases, leaving 20 bases between the germline ends. Germline lookup yields CDR1 MNHNS and CDR2 SASEGT. CDR3 coding DNA: TGTGCCAGCAGTGAATGGCTCGCGGATCAAGGGGGCGAGCAGTACTTC. The encoded protein is CASSEWLADQGGEQYF.

The sample holds a few counts of this clone. The same CDR3 also results from other DNA sequences found in this sample. The chain uses TRBV28 and TRBJ2-1; D ambiguous. The germline V and J ends were trimmed by 6 bases and 7 bases, with 7 bases remaining between them. Germline V CDR1 and CDR2: MDHEN, SYDVKM. This CDR3 is built from 11 residues. The CDR3 DNA sequence: TGTGCCAGCAGCCTTGCGAATGAGCAGTTCTTC. Protein product: CASSLANEQFF.

Only one count was recorded for this clone. The rearrangement uses TRBV5-4 and TRBJ1-4, with D possibly TRBD1 on 5 matching bases. The CDR3 is made up of 12 amino acids. V gave up 4 bases and J gave up 5 bases, with 6 bases separating them. CDR1 is SGHNT and CDR2 is YYREEE in the germline V gene (reference sequence). In nucleotides, the CDR3 is TGTGCCAGCAGCAACAGGAATGAAAAACTGTTTTTT. Translating gives CASSNRNEKLFF.

The J gene is TRBJ1-2, the V gene TRBV6-6; D unclear. The germline V gene has CDR1 MNHNY and CDR2 SVGAGI (reference sequence). Between the trimmed V and J ends, which lost 0 bases and 4 bases, there was a span of 9 bases. The CDR3 contains 14 residues. CDR3 in amino acids: CASSYSGLAYGYTF. Written as DNA, the CDR3 is TGTGCCAGCAGTTACTCCGGCCTAGCCTATGGCTACACCTTC.

This chain uses TRBV18 with TRBJ2-7; D not certain. The germline V gene encodes CDR1 KGHSH and CDR2 LQKENI. CDR3 size: 15 residues. The germline V and J ends were trimmed by 3 bases and 6 bases, with 18 bases remaining between them. The CDR3, as DNA: TGTGCCAGCTCACCCACACGAGAACGTTTGGGCGAGCAGTACTTC. Protein product: CASSPTRERLGEQYF.

This clone has a single count. The V gene is TRBV7-3, the J gene TRBJ1-2, with TRBD1 as a possible D gene (5 bases). The V and J ends lost 2 bases and 4 bases respectively, with 11 bases between them. Germline CDR1 is SGHTA and CDR2 is FQGTGA. This CDR3 is built from 14 residues. CDR3 sequence reads: CASSLGLGGYGYTF. CDR3 nucleotide sequence: TGTGCCAGCAGCTTAGGGCTGGGGGGCTATGGCTACACCTTC.

The rearrangement links TRBV7-2 to TRBJ1-1; D ambiguous. From germline, CDR1 is SGHTA and CDR2 FQGNSA. V was clipped by 3 bases and J by 0 bases, with 8 bases between them. CDR3 length: 14 residues. The DNA of the CDR3 is TGTGCCAGCAGCTTTTATACGGTGAACACTGAAGCTTTCTTT. Protein sequence: CASSFYTVNTEAFF.

This clone was counted once. V usage is TRBV18 and J usage is TRBJ1-3; tentatively, D is TRBD1 (5 bases). The CDR3 runs 14 residues. V shed 5 bases and J shed 1 base, with 9 bases lying between them. Germline V gene data show CDR1 as KGHSH and CDR2 as LQKENI. CDR3 loop: CASSDSGSGNTIYF. The CDR3 DNA is TGTGCCAGCTCAGACAGCGGGTCTGGAAACACCATATATTTT.

This clone was seen only once. The chain links TRBV7-3 to TRBJ1-1; maybe TRBD1 (5 bases). V was clipped by 4 bases and J by 4 bases, with 13 bases between them. CDR1 and CDR2 from the germline V gene are SGHTA and FQGTGA. There are 14 residues in the CDR3. The CDR3 DNA is TGTGCCAGCAGCTCCACACACGGGGCCACTGAAGCTTTCTTT. This codes for CASSSTHGATEAFF.

This sequence joins TRBV19 and TRBJ1-4; D gene ambiguous. CDR3 size: 11 residues. Germline lookup yields CDR1 LNHDA and CDR2 SQIVND (reference sequence). Trimming took 7 bases from V and 5 from J, leaving 5 bases between them. As DNA, the CDR3 is TGTGCCAGTACATGGAATGAAAAACTGTTTTTT. It encodes CASTWNEKLFF.

The chain employs TRBV29-1 and TRBJ2-2; the match to TRBD1 covers 9 bases. CDR1 is SQVTM and CDR2 is ANQGSEA in the germline V gene. The CDR3 length is 13 residues. With V trimmed by 4 bases and J by 7 bases, 4 bases remained unmatched. The CDR3 DNA reads TGCAGCGTTGTGACAGGGGGGGACGGGGAGCTGTTTTTT. Translating gives CSVVTGGDGELFF.

The chain joins TRBV4-2 to TRBJ2-7; D is perhaps TRBD2 (6 bases). Germline V gives CDR1 LGHNA, CDR2 YNFKEQ. This CDR3 contains 16 residues. Trimming removed 1 base at V and 3 bases at J, with 16 bases between. CDR3 amino acids: CASSQVSGVGYYEQYF. The CDR3 nucleotides read TGTGCCAGCAGCCAAGTGTCGGGAGTCGGGTACTACGAGCAGTACTTC.

J is TRBJ1-2 and V is TRBV18, with TRBD1 identical over 9 bases. V trimming: 5 bases; J trimming: 7 bases; junction bases outside the gene matches: 5. The germline V gene encodes CDR1 KGHSH and CDR2 LQKENI. The CDR3 is 13 residues long. The chain's CDR3 is CASSETGGVGYTF. For the CDR3, the DNA is TGTGCCAGCTCAGAAACAGGGGGCGTTGGCTACACCTTC.

The chain uses TRBV9 and TRBJ2-3; either TRBD1 or TRBD2 may fit D (6 bases each). CDR3 length: 15 residues. Germline values: CDR1 SGDLS, CDR2 YYNGEE. The V end lost 1 base, the J end lost 6 bases, and 15 bases lay between the germline ends. The CDR3 nucleotides are TGTGCCAGCAGCGTATTTTCGGGGGCGGTGGATACGCAGTATTTT. The encoded protein is CASSVFSGAVDTQYF. The full variable domain, rest sourced from reference TRBV9 and TRBJ2-3, is DSGVTQTPKHLITATGQRVTLRCSPRSGDLSVYWYQQSLDQGLQFLIQYYNGEERAKGNILERFSAQQFPDLHSELNLSSLELGDSALYFCASSVFSGAVDTQYFGPGTRLTVL.

V is TRBV11-1 and J is TRBJ2-2; 7 positions match TRBD2. With 1 base clipped from V and 1 base from J, the junction kept 3 bases outside the gene matches. Germline V lookup: CDR1 SGHAT, CDR2 FQDESV (reference sequence). The CDR3 length is 16 residues. CDR3 sequence: CASSLEIAGNTGELFF. The CDR3 nucleotides read TGTGCCAGCAGCTTAGAAATAGCGGGGAACACCGGGGAGCTGTTTTTT.

V gene TRBV27 combines with J gene TRBJ2-7; D not certain. Trimming removed 5 bases from V and 1 base from J, with 3 bases in between. In germline, CDR1 is MNHEY, CDR2 SMNVEV (reference sequence). This CDR3 is built from 11 residues. The CDR3 nucleotides read TGTGCCAGCAGTCGATCCTACGAGCAGTACTTC. As protein: CASSRSYEQYF.

The rearrangement links TRBV5-1 to TRBJ2-7; no firm D call. The V end was cut by 4 bases, the J end by 2 bases, with 10 bases between. The germline V gene has CDR1 SGHRS and CDR2 YFSETQ. This CDR3 spans 13 amino acids. The CDR3 loop is CASSPTLPYEQYF. CDR3 DNA sequence: TGCGCCAGCAGCCCCACGTTACCCTACGAGCAGTACTTC. The whole variable domain, remainder taken from reference TRBV5-1 and TRBJ2-7, is KAGVTQTPRYLIKTRGQQVTLSCSPISGHRSVSWYQQTPGQGLQFLFEYFSETQRNKGNFPGRFSGRQFSNSRSEMNVSTLELGDSALYLCASSPTLPYEQYFGPGTRLTVT.

The genes are TRBV2 and TRBJ2-1, with 8 bases that match TRBD2. The V gene's germline CDR1 is SNHLY and CDR2 FYNNEI. This CDR3 has 12 amino acids. V lost 6 bases to trimming and J lost 9 bases; unmatched junction nucleotides: 4. CDR3 sequence: CASSRGGLEQFF. The DNA of the CDR3 is TGTGCCAGCAGCCGCGGGGGGCTTGAGCAGTTCTTC.

Comments on this clone: A much more abundant neighbour one base away suggests this may be a read error. The sample holds other DNA sequences that translate to the same CDR3. This chain links TRBV29-1 with TRBJ1-1; D unresolved. The germline V gene has CDR1 SQVTM and CDR2 ANQGSEA. The CDR3 contains 11 residues. V was clipped by 0 bases and J by 10 bases, with 9 bases between them. CDR3 in DNA: TGCAGCGTTGAAGAGGCGGGGAGAGCTTTCTTT. Amino acids: CSVEEAGRAFF.

Points on this clone: A junction end diverges from the germline sequence, so it may reflect a read error. The rearrangement joins TRBV7-7 to TRBJ2-5; D gene uncertain. This CDR3 has 15 residues. CDR1 is SSHAT, CDR2 FNYEAQ, per germline (reference sequence). CDR3 loop: CASSLGLEEMETQYF. The CDR3 coding sequence is TGTGCTAGCAGCTTAGGTCTCGAGGAGATGGAGACCCAGTACTTC. Variable domain in full (rest from reference TRBV7-7 and TRBJ2-5): GAGVSQSPRYKVTKRGQDVTLRCDPISSHATLYWYQQALGQGPEFLTYFNYEAQPDKSGLPSDRFSAERPEGSISTLTIQRTEQRDSAMYRCASSLGLEEMETQYFGPGTRLLVL.

This clone was recorded only once. The rearrangement links TRBV10-3 to TRBJ2-6; tentatively, D is TRBD2 (6 bases). Germline V CDR1 and CDR2: ENHRY, SYGVKD. The CDR3 totals 18 residues. V lost 2 bases and J 1 base, leaving 15 bases between the germline ends. The CDR3 is CAISEAEGRGSGANVLTF. The CDR3 DNA follows: TGTGCCATCAGTGAGGCGGAGGGACGAGGGTCTGGGGCCAACGTCCTGACTTTC.

With regard to this clone: Additional DNA sequences in this sample encode the identical CDR3. The V gene is TRBV7-9, the J gene TRBJ2-3; D is possibly TRBD1 (6 bases). This CDR3 spans 14 amino acids. From germline, CDR1 is SEHNR and CDR2 FQNEAQ (reference sequence). Deletions cut 5 bases from V and 3 bases from J, with 12 bases between. CDR3 loop: CASSLSGDTDTQYF. The CDR3 DNA follows: TGTGCCAGCAGCCTATCAGGGGATACAGATACGCAGTATTTT.

Only a few counts were recorded for this clone. Here the CDR3 reads CASSPREGRYEQYF. As DNA, the CDR3 is TGTGCCAGCAGTCCGCGGGAGGGGCGCTACGAGCAGTACTTC. The chain employs TRBV27 and TRBJ2-7; 9 bases are shared with TRBD2. Germline-derived CDR1 and CDR2 are MNHEY and SMNVEV (reference sequence). After removal of 5 bases from V and 3 bases from J, the junction contained 5 bases not matched to a gene. The CDR3 covers 14 residues.

Comments on this clone: A read error may be the cause here, since a much bigger clone is one base away. Different DNA sequences within this sample yield the same CDR3. The V gene is TRBV30, the J gene TRBJ1-5; tentatively, D is TRBD1 (5 bases). The CDR3 consists of 14 residues. Looked up from germline, CDR1 is GTSNPN and CDR2 is SVGIG (reference sequence). CDR3: CAWSGGLGDQPQHF. The CDR3 nucleotides read TGTGCCTGGAGTGGGGGTTTAGGGGATCAGCCTCAGCATTTT.